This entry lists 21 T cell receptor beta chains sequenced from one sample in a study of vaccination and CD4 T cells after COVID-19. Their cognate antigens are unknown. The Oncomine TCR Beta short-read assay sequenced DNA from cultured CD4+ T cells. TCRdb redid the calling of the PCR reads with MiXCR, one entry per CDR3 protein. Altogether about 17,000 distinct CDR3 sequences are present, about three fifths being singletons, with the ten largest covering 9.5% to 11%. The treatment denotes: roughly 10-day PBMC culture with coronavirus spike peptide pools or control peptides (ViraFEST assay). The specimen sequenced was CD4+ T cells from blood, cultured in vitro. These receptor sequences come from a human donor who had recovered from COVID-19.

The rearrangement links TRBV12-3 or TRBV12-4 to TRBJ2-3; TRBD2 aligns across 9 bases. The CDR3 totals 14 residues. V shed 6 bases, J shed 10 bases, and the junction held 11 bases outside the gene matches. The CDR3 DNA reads TGTGCCAGCAGCACGACTAGCGGTACCAGTCCGCAGTATTTT. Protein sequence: CASSTTSGTSPQYF.

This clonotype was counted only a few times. The CDR3 loop is CSARGLYNSPLHF. The CDR3 bases are TGCAGTGCTAGGGGACTTTATAATTCACCCCTCCACTTT. The chain joins TRBV20-1 to TRBJ1-6, with D tentatively TRBD1 (5 bases). V was shortened by 3 bases and J by 4 bases, with 7 bases between the two germline ends. Germline-derived CDR1 and CDR2 are DFQATT and SNEGSKA (reference sequence). The length of the CDR3 is 13 residues.

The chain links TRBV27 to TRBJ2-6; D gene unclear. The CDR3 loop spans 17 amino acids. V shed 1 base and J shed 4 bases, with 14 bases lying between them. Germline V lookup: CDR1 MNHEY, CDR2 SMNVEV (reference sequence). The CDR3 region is CASSLFVQSAGANVLTF. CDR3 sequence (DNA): TGTGCCAGCAGTTTATTTGTACAGTCGGCCGGGGCCAACGTCCTGACTTTC.

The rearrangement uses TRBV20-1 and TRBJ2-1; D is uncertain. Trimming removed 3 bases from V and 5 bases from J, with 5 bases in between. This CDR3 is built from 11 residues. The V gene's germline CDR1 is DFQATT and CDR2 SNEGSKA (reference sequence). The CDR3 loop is CSASLNNEQFF. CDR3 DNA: TGCAGTGCTAGCTTAAACAATGAGCAGTTCTTC.

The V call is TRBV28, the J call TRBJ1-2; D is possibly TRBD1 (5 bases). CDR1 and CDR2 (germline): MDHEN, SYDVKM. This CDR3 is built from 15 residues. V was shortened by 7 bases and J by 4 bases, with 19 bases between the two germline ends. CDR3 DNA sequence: TGTGCCAGCATAGCCCCCGGGGGGGGTTCCTATGGCTACACCTTC. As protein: CASIAPGGGSYGYTF.

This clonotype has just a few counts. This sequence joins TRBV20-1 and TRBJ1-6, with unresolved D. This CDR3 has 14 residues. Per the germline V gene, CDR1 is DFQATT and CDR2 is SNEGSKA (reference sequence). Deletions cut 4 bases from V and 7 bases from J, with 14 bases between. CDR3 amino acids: CSATGSPANSPLHF. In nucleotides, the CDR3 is TGCAGTGCTACCGGGAGCCCCGCGAATTCACCCCTCCACTTT.

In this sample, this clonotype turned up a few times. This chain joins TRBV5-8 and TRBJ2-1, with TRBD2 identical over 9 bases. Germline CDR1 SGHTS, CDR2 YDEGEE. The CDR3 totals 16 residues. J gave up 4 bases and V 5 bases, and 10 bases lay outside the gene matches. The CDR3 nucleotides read TGTGCCAGCAGTTCAGTAGCGGGGGTCAAGTACAATGAGCAGTTCTTC. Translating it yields CASSSVAGVKYNEQFF.

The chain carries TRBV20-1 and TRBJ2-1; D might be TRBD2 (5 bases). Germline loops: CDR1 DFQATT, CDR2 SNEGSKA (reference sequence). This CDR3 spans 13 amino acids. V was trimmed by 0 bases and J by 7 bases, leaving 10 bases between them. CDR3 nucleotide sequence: TGCAGTGCTAGAGAGGGTGGGGAGAATGAGCAGTTCTTC. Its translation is CSAREGGENEQFF.

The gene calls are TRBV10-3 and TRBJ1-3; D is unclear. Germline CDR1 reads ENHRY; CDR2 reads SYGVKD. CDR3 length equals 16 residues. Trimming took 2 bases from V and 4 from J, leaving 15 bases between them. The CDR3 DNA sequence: TGTGCCATCAGTGAGGGCAGAAACACTGCGGGAAACACCATATATTTT. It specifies CAISEGRNTAGNTIYF.

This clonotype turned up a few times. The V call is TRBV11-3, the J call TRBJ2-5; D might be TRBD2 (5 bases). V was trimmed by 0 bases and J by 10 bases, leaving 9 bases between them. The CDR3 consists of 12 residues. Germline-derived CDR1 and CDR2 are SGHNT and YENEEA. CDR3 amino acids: CASSLETGIQYF. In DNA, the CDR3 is TGTGCCAGCAGCTTAGAAACGGGGATCCAGTACTTC.

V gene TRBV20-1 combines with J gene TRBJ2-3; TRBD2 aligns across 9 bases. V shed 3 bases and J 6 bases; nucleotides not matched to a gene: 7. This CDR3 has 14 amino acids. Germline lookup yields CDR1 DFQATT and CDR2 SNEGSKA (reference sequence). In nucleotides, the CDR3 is TGCAGTGCTAGTGGGGGTAGCGGGAGCGATACGCAGTATTTT. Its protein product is CSASGGSGSDTQYF.

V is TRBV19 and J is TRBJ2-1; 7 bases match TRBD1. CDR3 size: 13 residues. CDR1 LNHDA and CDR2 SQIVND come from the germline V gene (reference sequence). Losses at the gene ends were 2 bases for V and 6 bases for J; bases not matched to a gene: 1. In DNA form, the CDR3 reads TGTGCCAGTAGTATACGGACAGGCAATGAGCAGTTCTTC. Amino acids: CASSIRTGNEQFF.

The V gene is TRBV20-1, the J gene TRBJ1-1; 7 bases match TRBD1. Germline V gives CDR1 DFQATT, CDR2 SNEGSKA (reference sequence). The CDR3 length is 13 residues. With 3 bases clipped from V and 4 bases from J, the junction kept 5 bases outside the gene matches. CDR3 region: CSARRQGLTEAFF. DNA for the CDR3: TGCAGTGCTAGGAGACAGGGCCTCACTGAAGCTTTCTTT.

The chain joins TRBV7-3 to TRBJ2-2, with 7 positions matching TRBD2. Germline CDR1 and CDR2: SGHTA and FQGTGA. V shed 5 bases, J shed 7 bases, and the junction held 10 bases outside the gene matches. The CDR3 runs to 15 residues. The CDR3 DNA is TGTGCCAGCAGCCTCGAGGTCGGCGGGAGCGGGGAGCTGTTTTTT. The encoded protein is CASSLEVGGSGELFF. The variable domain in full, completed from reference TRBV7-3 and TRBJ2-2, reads GAGVSQTPSNKVTEKGKYVELRCDPISGHTALYWYRQSLGQGPEFLIYFQGTGAADDSGLPNDRFFAVRPEGSVSTLKIQRTERGDSAVYLCASSLEVGGSGELFFGEGSRLTVL.

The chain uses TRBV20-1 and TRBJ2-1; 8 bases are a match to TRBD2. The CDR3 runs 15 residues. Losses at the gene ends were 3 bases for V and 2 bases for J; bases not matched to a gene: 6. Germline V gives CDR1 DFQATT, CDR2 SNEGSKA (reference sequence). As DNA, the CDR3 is TGCAGTGCTAGGGGGGCGGGAGGAACCTACAATGAGCAGTTCTTC. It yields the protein CSARGAGGTYNEQFF.

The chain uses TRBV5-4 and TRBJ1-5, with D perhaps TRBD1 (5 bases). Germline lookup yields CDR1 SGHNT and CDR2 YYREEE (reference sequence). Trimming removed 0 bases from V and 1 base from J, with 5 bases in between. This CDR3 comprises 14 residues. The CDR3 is CASSLEGSNQPQHF. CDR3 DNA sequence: TGTGCCAGCAGCTTGGAGGGGAGCAATCAGCCCCAGCATTTT.

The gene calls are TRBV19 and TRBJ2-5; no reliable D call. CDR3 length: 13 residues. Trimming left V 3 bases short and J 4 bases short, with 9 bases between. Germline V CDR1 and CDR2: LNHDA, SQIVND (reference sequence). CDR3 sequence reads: CASSIPPGETQYF. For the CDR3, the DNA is TGTGCCAGTAGTATCCCCCCTGGAGAGACCCAGTACTTC.

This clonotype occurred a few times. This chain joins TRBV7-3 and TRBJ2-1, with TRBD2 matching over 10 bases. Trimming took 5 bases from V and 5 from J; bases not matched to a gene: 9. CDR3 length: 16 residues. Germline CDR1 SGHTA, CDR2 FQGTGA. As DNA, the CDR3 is TGTGCCAGCAGCGGTCTAGCGGGAGTGGGGAACAATGAGCAGTTCTTC. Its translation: CASSGLAGVGNNEQFF.

CDR3: CASSLGRGADTQYF. Written as DNA, the CDR3 is TGTGCCAGCAGCTTGGGTAGGGGGGCAGATACGCAGTATTTT. The chain carries TRBV5-6 and TRBJ2-3; D is tentatively TRBD1 or TRBD2 (6 bases each). This CDR3 has 14 residues. The V gene's germline CDR1 is SGHDT and CDR2 YYEEEE. V was pared by 0 bases and J by 4 bases, with 9 bases between.

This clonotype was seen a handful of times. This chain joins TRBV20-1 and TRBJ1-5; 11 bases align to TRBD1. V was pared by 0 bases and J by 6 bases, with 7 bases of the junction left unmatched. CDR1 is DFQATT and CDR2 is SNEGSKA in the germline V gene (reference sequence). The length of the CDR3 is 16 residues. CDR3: CSARDPGQGEGQPQHF. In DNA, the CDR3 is TGCAGTGCTAGAGACCCGGGACAGGGGGAGGGTCAGCCCCAGCATTTT.

The CDR3, as DNA: TGTGCCAGCTCACCGACGGGGGCTTCCGGGGGACCCCAGCATTTT. Encoded protein: CASSPTGASGGPQHF. This chain uses TRBV18 with TRBJ1-5; D may be TRBD1 (6 bases). Trimming took 3 bases from V and 10 from J, leaving 19 bases between them. Per the germline V gene, CDR1 is KGHSH and CDR2 is LQKENI. The CDR3 has 15 amino acids.